A single sample is the source of the 23 T cell receptor beta chains below, sequenced in a study of T cell changes during pregnancy in multiple sclerosis. The data were produced by immunoSEQ multiplex PCR, yet TCRdb's version contains in-frame clones alone and is incomplete. The sample carries 44,000 or so clones, almost 90% recorded once. Sequencing used peripheral blood, obtained in the first trimester of pregnancy. All receptors come from a female donor in good health, enrolled as a control in a pregnancy study.

V and J are TRBV28 and TRBJ1-5, with D perhaps TRBD1 (5 bases). There are 16 residues in the CDR3. Germline CDR1 reads MDHEN; CDR2 reads SYDVKM. V gave up 3 bases and J gave up 7 bases, with 19 bases separating them. CDR3 loop: CASSFGGRGGEQPQHF. Written as DNA, the CDR3 is TGTGCCAGCAGTTTTGGTGGGAGGGGAGGGGAACAGCCCCAGCATTTT.

The V call is TRBV11-3, the J call TRBJ2-3, with 14 bases identical to TRBD2. V gave up 5 bases and J gave up 6 bases; unmatched junction bases: 10. CDR3 length: 17 residues. The V gene's germline CDR1 is SGHNT and CDR2 YENEEA. CDR3: CASSAGLAGGYSDTQYF. The CDR3, as DNA: TGTGCCAGCAGCGCAGGACTAGCGGGAGGTTATTCTGATACGCAGTATTTT.

The CDR3 nucleotides are TGTGCCATCCGGGATGCCCTACGGAATGAGCAGTTCTTC. This gives the protein CAIRDALRNEQFF. The chain recombines TRBV10-3 with TRBJ2-1; D perhaps matches TRBD2 (5 bases). CDR3 length equals 13 residues. Trimming removed 8 bases at V and 7 bases at J, with 15 bases between. Looked up from germline, CDR1 is ENHRY and CDR2 is SYGVKD.

The chain has TRBV14 and TRBJ2-7, with 7 positions matching TRBD2. In germline, CDR1 is SGHDN, CDR2 FVKESK. V was pared by 0 bases and J by 5 bases, with 13 bases of the junction left unmatched. The CDR3 consists of 17 residues. In nucleotides, the CDR3 is TGTGCCAGCAGCCAAGATTTGGGTTTCGGGGGGAAGAACGAGCAGTACTTC. As protein: CASSQDLGFGGKNEQYF.

The rearrangement joins TRBV4-1 to TRBJ2-3, with D possibly matching TRBD2 (6 bases). The CDR3 contains 16 residues. From germline, CDR1 is MGHRA and CDR2 YSYEKL. Trimming cost V 1 base and J 0 bases, with 11 bases left between them. The CDR3 reads CASSQGASVSTDTQYF. The CDR3 bases are TGCGCCAGCAGCCAAGGGGCTAGCGTAAGCACAGATACGCAGTATTTT.

The chain is built from TRBV7-2 and TRBJ1-2, with D possibly TRBD1 on 5 matching bases. This CDR3 contains 14 residues. CDR1 and CDR2 from the germline V gene are SGHTA and FQGNSA. The V end lost 5 bases, the J end lost 2 bases, and 12 bases lay between the germline ends. CDR3 coding DNA: TGTGCCAGCAGCCCCCGGACACCAAACTATGGCTACACCTTC. It is translated as CASSPRTPNYGYTF. Filled out from reference TRBV7-2 and TRBJ1-2, the complete variable domain reads GAGVSQSPSNKVTEKGKDVELRCDPISGHTALYWYRQSLGQGLEFLIYFQGNSAPDKSGLPSDRFSAERTGGSVSTLTIQRTQQEDSAVYLCASSPRTPNYGYTFGSGTRLTVV.

This chain connects TRBV2 to TRBJ2-2; TRBD1 matches at 7 bases. Germline V lookup: CDR1 SNHLY, CDR2 FYNNEI. V shed 6 bases, J shed 7 bases, and the junction held 5 bases outside the gene matches. The CDR3 totals 13 residues. DNA for the CDR3: TGTGCCAGCAGGACAGGGTTGTTCGGGGAGCTGTTTTTT. This codes for CASRTGLFGELFF.

The V call is TRBV19, the J call TRBJ1-1; TRBD1 agrees at 8 bases. Germline V lookup: CDR1 LNHDA, CDR2 SQIVND (reference sequence). The ends lost 5 bases at V and 1 base at J; junction bases unmatched: 9. CDR3 length: 16 residues. The CDR3 loop is CASSPGPGQANTEAFF. In DNA, the CDR3 is TGTGCCAGTAGTCCCGGACCGGGACAGGCGAACACTGAAGCTTTCTTT.

This chain links TRBV29-1 with TRBJ1-1; no definite D call. V gave up 4 bases and J gave up 0 bases, with 9 bases separating them. This CDR3 is built from 13 residues. Germline values: CDR1 SQVTM, CDR2 ANQGSEA. This CDR3 reads CSVGVDMNTEAFF. CDR3 coding DNA: TGCAGCGTTGGGGTAGACATGAACACTGAAGCTTTCTTT.

The chain has TRBV27 and TRBJ2-6, with 10 nucleotides matching TRBD1. The V segment lost 6 bases and the J segment 2 bases; nucleotides outside the gene matches: 10. This CDR3 contains 18 residues. Germline values: CDR1 MNHEY, CDR2 SMNVEV (reference sequence). The CDR3 spells CASRNLGTGVAGANVLTF. CDR3 coding DNA: TGTGCCAGCAGGAACTTGGGGACAGGGGTGGCTGGGGCCAACGTCCTGACTTTC.

The CDR3 loop reads CASSSQGALETQYF. The CDR3 DNA reads as TGTGCCAGCAGTTCTCAGGGGGCCCTAGAGACCCAGTACTTC. The chain links TRBV28 to TRBJ2-5; 8 bases line up with TRBD1. Germline CDR1 is MDHEN and CDR2 is SYDVKM. The CDR3 runs to 14 residues. J was trimmed by 4 bases and V by 4 bases; bases with no gene match: 5.

The CDR3 spells CAWSGLAADEQFF. In DNA, the CDR3 is TGTGCCTGGAGCGGGCTAGCGGCTGATGAGCAGTTCTTC. The chain recombines TRBV30 with TRBJ2-1, with 7 nucleotides matching TRBD2. This CDR3 has 13 amino acids. The germline V gene has CDR1 GTSNPN and CDR2 SVGIG (reference sequence). The J segment lost 8 bases and the V segment lost 3 bases, leaving 7 bases of the junction unmatched.

This clone was recorded only once. The V gene is TRBV28, the J gene TRBJ2-1; 7 nucleotides agree with TRBD1. V dropped 2 bases and J dropped 3; count of bases not matched to a gene: 7. Germline V gene sequence: CDR1 MDHEN, CDR2 SYDVKM. CDR3 length: 16 amino acids. The CDR3 sequence: CASSLRGPGSYNEQFF. CDR3 nucleotide sequence: TGTGCCAGCAGTTTAAGGGGGCCGGGAAGCTACAATGAGCAGTTCTTC.

CDR3 DNA: TGTGCCAGCAGGCCACTAGCGGGGGCCTACGAGCAGTACTTC. It encodes CASRPLAGAYEQYF. The chain uses TRBV6-5 and TRBJ2-7; TRBD2 matches 11 bases. This CDR3 has 14 residues. J gave up 2 bases and V 6 bases, and 3 bases lay outside the gene matches. Germline lookup yields CDR1 MNHEY and CDR2 SVGAGI.

The chain has TRBV27 and TRBJ1-2, with D maybe TRBD1 (5 bases). Germline CDR1 MNHEY, CDR2 SMNVEV (reference sequence). The length of the CDR3 is 12 residues. The germline V and J ends were trimmed by 5 bases and 8 bases, with 12 bases remaining between them. As DNA, the CDR3 is TGTGCCAGCAGTCGCCAGGGTGGGGGCTACACCTTC. It yields the protein CASSRQGGGYTF.

The chain carries TRBV25-1 and TRBJ2-1, with TRBD1 matching 8 bases. The V gene end was trimmed by 5 bases and the J gene end by 3 bases; junction bases not matched to a gene: 9. CDR3 length: 16 residues. Germline V lookup: CDR1 MGHDK, CDR2 SYGVNS. CDR3 residues: CASSSRQGSDYNEQFF. CDR3 coding DNA: TGTGCCAGCAGTTCCCGACAGGGGAGTGACTACAATGAGCAGTTCTTC.

The gene calls are TRBV19 and TRBJ1-5; D call uncertain. Germline CDR1 reads LNHDA; CDR2 reads SQIVND (reference sequence). The V end was cut by 7 bases, the J end by 6 bases, with 10 bases between. This CDR3 is 12 amino acids long. The CDR3 DNA reads TGTGCCAGTACCGGTGAGAGTCAGCCCCAGCATTTT. As protein: CASTGESQPQHF. Full variable domain (remainder filled in from reference TRBV19 and TRBJ1-5): DGGITQSPKYLFRKEGQNVTLSCEQNLNHDAMYWYRQDPGQGLRLIYYSQIVNDFQKGDIAEGYSVSREKKESFPLTVTSAQKNPTAFYLCASTGESQPQHFGDGTRLSIL.

This clone was found a few times. The chain is built from TRBV7-8 and TRBJ2-2, with 8 nucleotides matching TRBD2. The CDR3 consists of 15 residues. J was trimmed by 3 bases and V by 5 bases; bases with no gene match: 5. From germline, CDR1 is SGHVS and CDR2 FQNEAQ. The chain's CDR3 is CASSMTSVYTGELFF. CDR3 sequence (DNA): TGTGCCAGCAGCATGACTAGCGTCTACACCGGGGAGCTGTTTTTT.

The J gene is TRBJ1-5, the V gene TRBV4-1; the D is unclear. V shed 0 bases and J shed 5 bases, with 11 bases lying between them. Germline loops: CDR1 MGHRA, CDR2 YSYEKL. The CDR3 is 15 amino acids. The CDR3 reads CASSQEGRHDQPQHF. The CDR3 DNA is TGCGCCAGCAGCCAAGAGGGCCGTCACGATCAGCCCCAGCATTTT.

The chain links TRBV18 to TRBJ2-5; tentatively, D is TRBD2 (6 bases). The length of the CDR3 is 14 residues. Germline V CDR1 and CDR2: KGHSH, LQKENI. The ends were cut back, 5 bases at V and 1 base at J, with 11 bases in the middle. CDR3 DNA sequence: TGTGCCAGCTCAACGGAGGGGAGCCAAGAGACCCAGTACTTC. It encodes CASSTEGSQETQYF.

The chain is built from TRBV28 and TRBJ1-2, with 12 positions matching TRBD1. Germline V gives CDR1 MDHEN, CDR2 SYDVKM. This CDR3 spans 15 amino acids. After removal of 1 base from V and 7 bases from J, the junction contained 4 bases not matched to a gene. The CDR3 coding sequence is TGTGCCAGCAGTTTATCCGGGACAGGGGGCTTTGGCTACACCTTC. Protein sequence: CASSLSGTGGFGYTF.

The CDR3: CASSLRDRGYEQYF. CDR3 bases: TGCGCCAGCAGCTTGAGGGACAGGGGTTACGAGCAGTACTTC. This sequence joins TRBV5-1 and TRBJ2-7, with 10 bases that match TRBD1. The V and J ends lost 1 base and 4 bases, in that order; junction bases with no gene match: 2. CDR3 length equals 14 residues. The germline gives CDR1 SGHRS, CDR2 YFSETQ.

CDR3 nucleotide sequence: TGTGCCAGCTCACCCCCCGGGAGGGGGCTGGATGGCTACACCTTC. This codes for CASSPPGRGLDGYTF. The V gene is TRBV18, the J gene TRBJ1-2, with 7 nucleotides matching TRBD1. The CDR3 is made up of 15 amino acids. Looked up from germline, CDR1 is KGHSH and CDR2 is LQKENI. Trimming took 3 bases from V and 6 from J; bases not matched to a gene: 10.